These 12 T cell receptor beta chains came from one sample sequenced in a study of CXCR3-negative and CXCR3-positive naive CD8 T cells. Study outcomes and limitations: The study found more hydrophobic TRB CDR3s in CXCR3-positive naive cells than in CXCR3-negative naive cells.

No cognate antigen is known for these TCRs. It was by 5' RACE with UMI labels that the TRB cDNA libraries were prepared. TCRdb re-called the 5' RACE reads and catalogs CDR3 proteins one per entry, DNA excluded. Recorded for this sample: around 120,000 distinct CDR3 sequences. What was sequenced was naive CXCR3+ CD8+ T cells from blood. Documented subset: CD45RO-CCR7+CD27+CD95- naive CD8+ T cells expressing CXCR3 (TNR3+). The receptors originated from a human donor in good health. Some clones in this sample may be carry-over from other donors' samples.

V and J are TRBV28 and TRBJ2-5; TCRdb's D call, TRBD1, is unchecked because there is no DNA. The CDR3 has 13 residues. The V gene's germline CDR1 is MDHEN and CDR2 SYDVKM. The CDR3 loop is CASRPGVAETQYF. The full variable domain, completed using reference TRBV28 and TRBJ2-5, is DVKVTQSSRYLVKRTGEKVFLECVQDMDHENMFWYRQDPGLGLRLIYFSYDVKMKEKGDIPEGYSVSREKKERFSLILESASTNQTSMYLCASRPGVAETQYFGPGTRLLVL.

The chain employs TRBV15 and TRBJ2-6. The length of the CDR3 is 13 residues. The germline V gene encodes CDR1 LNHNV and CDR2 YYDKDF (reference sequence). CDR3 region: CATSNGGANVLTF.

The J gene is TRBJ2-7, the V gene TRBV12-2; no DNA is available, so the TRBD2 call from TCRdb remains unchecked. TRBV12-2 is a pseudogene locus. This CDR3 has 16 amino acids. CDR3 sequence reads: CASRLSLAGGSYEQYF.

The chain links TRBV6-1 to TRBJ2-7; TCRdb picks TRBD1, but there is no DNA to check that call. Germline values: CDR1 MNHNS, CDR2 SASEGT. The CDR3 sequence is 17 residues long. The CDR3 loop is CASSERLTGVSSYEQYF.

This rearrangement joins TRBV28 to TRBJ2-5; TCRdb indicates TRBD1, and absent DNA this call remains unverified. The CDR3 length is 14 residues. Per germline, CDR1 MDHEN and CDR2 SYDVKM. CDR3 residues: CASSPTGIQETQYF.

The chain links TRBV21-1 to TRBJ2-7; TCRdb's D call of TRBD1 is untestable without DNA. TRBV21-1 is listed as a pseudogene. The CDR3 spans 17 residues. CDR3 loop: CASSNKARIKPSYEQYF.

The V gene is TRBV4-1, the J gene TRBJ1-2. CDR3 size: 13 residues. Germline CDR1 and CDR2: MGHRA and YSYEKL. This chain's CDR3 is CASSPTEGHGYTF.

The gene calls are TRBV29-1 and TRBJ1-2. The CDR3 runs to 12 residues. CDR1 is SQVTM, CDR2 ANQGSEA, per germline. The CDR3 sequence is CSVPDGHGGYTF.

The J gene is TRBJ2-5, the V gene TRBV7-2; the TCRdb call, TRBD2, lacks DNA for checking. The CDR3 contains 15 residues. Germline CDR1 SGHTA, CDR2 FQGNSA. The CDR3 loop reads CASSLGGLTQETQYF.

The V and J genes are TRBV6-2 or TRBV6-3 and TRBJ2-1; TCRdb's assignment of TRBD2 cannot be checked, as there is no DNA. This CDR3 has 17 residues. Germline V gene sequence: CDR1 MNHEY, CDR2 SVGEGT. The CDR3 loop is CASSYSMRSGSTNEQFF.

The CDR3 sequence is CASSEVAGGARTQYF. The rearrangement links TRBV6-1 to TRBJ2-5; TCRdb proposes TRBD1, but this gene call is untestable without DNA. CDR1 and CDR2 (germline): MNHNS, SASEGT. The CDR3 covers 15 residues.

The chain carries TRBV30 and TRBJ2-1; TCRdb selects TRBD1, and the lack of DNA leaves this call unchecked. There are 14 residues in the CDR3. CDR1 and CDR2 (germline): GTSNPN, SVGIG (reference sequence). The CDR3 region is CAWSFWTGSDEQFF.